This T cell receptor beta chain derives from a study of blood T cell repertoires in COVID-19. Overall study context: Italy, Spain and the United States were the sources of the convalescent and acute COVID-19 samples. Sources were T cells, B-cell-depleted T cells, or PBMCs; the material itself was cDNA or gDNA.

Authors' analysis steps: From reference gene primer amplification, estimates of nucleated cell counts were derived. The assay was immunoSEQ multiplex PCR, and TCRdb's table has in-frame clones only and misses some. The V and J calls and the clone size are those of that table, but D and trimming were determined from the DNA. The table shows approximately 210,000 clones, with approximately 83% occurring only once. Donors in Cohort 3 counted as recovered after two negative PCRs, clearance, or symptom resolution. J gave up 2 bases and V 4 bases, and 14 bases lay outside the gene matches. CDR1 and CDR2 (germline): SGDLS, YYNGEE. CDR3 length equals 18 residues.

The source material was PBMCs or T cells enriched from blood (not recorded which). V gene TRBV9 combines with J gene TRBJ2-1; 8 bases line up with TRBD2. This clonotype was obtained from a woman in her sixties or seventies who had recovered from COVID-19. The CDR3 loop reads CASSRLAGPTGPYNEQFF. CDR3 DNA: TGTGCCAGCAGCAGATTAGCGGGGCCTACGGGCCCCTACAATGAGCAGTTCTTC.